Below, 26 T cell receptor beta chains from the same sample are listed, as sequenced in a study of shared clonotypes between healthy human individuals. Using immunoSEQ multiplex PCR, the repertoire was profiled, and TCRdb retains in-frame clones only, with some absent. This table holds approximately 2.4 million clones, roughly 95% found once. Specimen: naive CD4+ T cells sorted from blood. The subset was: CD45RA+ positively selected. The source of these receptors is a man aged 18-30 years in good health.

The gene calls are TRBV29-1 and TRBJ1-1; 7 bases fit TRBD1. V shed 4 bases, J shed 6 bases, and the junction held 2 bases outside the gene matches. Germline assignment: CDR1 SQVTM and CDR2 ANQGSEA. The CDR3 extends over 11 amino acids. The CDR3 DNA follows: TGCAGCGTTGGGACAGGCCCTGAAGCTTTCTTT. Translated: CSVGTGPEAFF.

As regards this clone: Other DNA sequences in this specimen translate into the identical CDR3. In DNA form, the CDR3 reads TGCGCCAGCACGACAGGGAACTATGGCTACACCTTC. Translation gives CASTTGNYGYTF. V is TRBV10-2 and J is TRBJ1-2, with 7 bases matching TRBD1. Trimming cost V 7 bases and J 2 bases; bases outside gene matches: 1. This CDR3 comprises 12 residues. Germline CDR1 and CDR2: WSHSY and SAAADI.

This chain connects TRBV29-1 to TRBJ1-2, with D unclear. CDR1 and CDR2 (germline): SQVTM, ANQGSEA. The CDR3 contains 12 residues. The CDR3 spells CSYYSPSGGYTF. The CDR3, as DNA: TGCAGTTATTACTCCCCCTCGGGCGGCTACACCTTC. The entire variable domain, with the rest obtained from reference TRBV29-1 and TRBJ1-2, is as follows: SAVISQKPSRDICQRGTSLTIQCQVDSQVTMMFWYRQQPGQSLTLIATANQGSEATYESGFVIDKFPISRPNLTFSTLTVSNMSPEDSSIYLCSYYSPSGGYTFGSGTRLTVV.

V gene TRBV25-1 combines with J gene TRBJ2-6; 11 bases agree with TRBD2. V dropped 4 bases and J dropped 0; count of bases not matched to a gene: 5. Germline V gene sequence: CDR1 MGHDK, CDR2 SYGVNS. This CDR3 has 18 residues. In nucleotides, the CDR3 is TGTGCCAGCAGTGCTACTAGCGGGAGTCGCTCTGGGGCCAACGTCCTGACTTTC. This codes for CASSATSGSRSGANVLTF.

Concerning this clone itself: Other DNA sequences in this specimen translate into the identical CDR3. The chain carries TRBV6-6 and TRBJ2-7, with D unclear. CDR3 length equals 15 residues. V was shortened by 0 bases and J by 0 bases, with 9 bases between the two germline ends. CDR1 is MNHNY and CDR2 is SVGAGI in the germline V gene (reference sequence). The CDR3 is CASSYSTGSSYEQYF. The DNA for the CDR3 is TGTGCCAGCAGTTACTCCACGGGTAGCTCCTACGAGCAGTACTTC.

The CDR3 loop is CASSRFKKRGETQYF. CDR3 DNA: TGTGCCAGCAGTAGGTTTAAAAAGAGGGGAGAGACCCAGTACTTC. V usage is TRBV6-5 and J usage is TRBJ2-5; the D gene could be TRBD1 or TRBD2 (5 bases each). V shed 5 bases and J shed 4 bases, with 17 bases lying between them. Germline V gene lookup returns CDR1 MNHEY and CDR2 SVGAGI. The CDR3 runs 15 residues.

The genes are TRBV18 and TRBJ2-5; TRBD2 aligns across 7 bases. The germline V gene has CDR1 KGHSH and CDR2 LQKENI. Unmatched junction bases numbered 14, after V lost 3 bases and J lost 4 bases. This CDR3 spans 17 amino acids. DNA for the CDR3: TGTGCCAGCTCACCCTCCGGGGCAAAGCGGGACGGAGAGACCCAGTACTTC. Its protein product is CASSPSGAKRDGETQYF.

The V and J genes are TRBV7-9 and TRBJ2-1, with D perhaps matching TRBD2 (6 bases). The CDR3 loop spans 14 amino acids. Germline CDR1 SEHNR, CDR2 FQNEAQ (reference sequence). V lost 5 bases, J lost 6 bases, and 14 bases lay in between. DNA of the CDR3: TGTGCCAGCAGCCCACGTGGAGGGACCAATGAGCAGTTCTTC. Translating gives CASSPRGGTNEQFF.

The chain joins TRBV19 to TRBJ1-1; 7 positions match TRBD1. Trimming removed 4 bases from V and 0 bases from J; junction bases left unmatched: 8. The germline V gene has CDR1 LNHDA and CDR2 SQIVND (reference sequence). The CDR3 has 16 amino acids. The CDR3 loop reads CASSRAGTVMNTEAFF. As DNA, the CDR3 is TGTGCCAGTAGTAGGGCCGGGACAGTAATGAACACTGAAGCTTTCTTT.

This clone has only one observation. The rearrangement joins TRBV5-1 to TRBJ2-7, with a weak D call TRBD1 (5 bases). The V end lost 0 bases, the J end lost 0 bases, and 10 bases lay between the germline ends. This CDR3 contains 15 residues. Germline-derived CDR1 and CDR2 are SGHRS and YFSETQ. Here the CDR3 reads CASSLASGHSYEQYF. The CDR3 DNA is TGCGCCAGCAGCTTGGCCTCAGGACACTCCTACGAGCAGTACTTC.

The sample holds one count of this clone. Other nucleotide sequences in the sample specify the same CDR3. The chain recombines TRBV18 with TRBJ1-6, with D possibly matching TRBD1 (5 bases). This CDR3 comprises 14 residues. V dropped 1 base and J dropped 8 bases, with 9 bases sitting between them. Germline values: CDR1 KGHSH, CDR2 LQKENI. The CDR3 bases are TGTGCCAGCTCACCACAGGGCAGGGATTCACCCCTCCACTTT. Protein sequence: CASSPQGRDSPLHF.

The J gene is TRBJ2-7, the V gene TRBV27; TRBD2 might be the D (7 bases). The germline V and J ends were trimmed by 5 bases and 1 base, with 15 bases remaining between them. Looked up from germline, CDR1 is MNHEY and CDR2 is SMNVEV (reference sequence). The CDR3 consists of 15 residues. The CDR3 here is CASSLRAGASYEQYF. The DNA for the CDR3 is TGTGCCAGCAGTCTGAGGGCGGGGGCGTCCTACGAGCAGTACTTC.

The genes are TRBV5-6 and TRBJ2-2; D remains unclear. With 3 bases removed from V and 7 bases from J, the gap between germline ends came to 10 bases. The CDR3 consists of 13 residues. Germline V gives CDR1 SGHDT, CDR2 YYEEEE. The DNA of the CDR3 is TGTGCCAGCAGCTGGGATCGTGGCGGGGAGCTGTTTTTT. This translates into CASSWDRGGELFF.

The V call is TRBV4-1, the J call TRBJ2-5; 12 bases match TRBD1. The CDR3 extends over 18 amino acids. The V gene end was trimmed by 3 bases and the J gene end by 2 bases; junction bases not matched to a gene: 10. The germline gives CDR1 MGHRA, CDR2 YSYEKL. CDR3 region: CASSHGHGTGGNQETQYF. CDR3 DNA: TGCGCCAGCAGCCATGGTCACGGGACAGGGGGCAATCAAGAGACCCAGTACTTC.

In this sample, this clone turned up once. The chain joins TRBV11-2 to TRBJ1-1, with 7 bases matching TRBD1. V was pared by 1 base and J by 11 bases, with 4 bases of the junction left unmatched. Germline V gives CDR1 SGHAT, CDR2 FQNNGV. The CDR3 has 12 residues. CDR3 nucleotides: TGTGCCAGCAGCTTAGTCGGCAGGGGGGCTTTCTTT. It is translated as CASSLVGRGAFF.

The CDR3 DNA follows: TGTGCCAGCAGCTTAGGAACAGGGGAGACCCAGTACTTC. The encoded protein is CASSLGTGETQYF. This chain uses TRBV7-6 with TRBJ2-5, with D possibly matching TRBD1 (6 bases). Germline CDR1 is SGHVS and CDR2 is FNYEAQ. Trimming cost V 1 base and J 5 bases, with 8 bases left between them. There are 13 residues in the CDR3.

The genes are TRBV19 and TRBJ1-3; a weak D match, TRBD1 (5 bases). Per the germline V gene, CDR1 is LNHDA and CDR2 is SQIVND (reference sequence). This CDR3 comprises 16 residues. V lost 5 bases, J lost 0 bases, and 14 bases lay in between. CDR3 nucleotides: TGTGCCAGTAGTGGCGACAGACCATTCTCTGGAAACACCATATATTTT. This gives the protein CASSGDRPFSGNTIYF.

J is TRBJ1-3 and V is TRBV30; D is possibly TRBD1 (5 bases). Germline CDR1 is GTSNPN and CDR2 is SVGIG (reference sequence). The CDR3 extends over 15 amino acids. V shed 2 bases and J shed 0 bases, with 11 bases lying between them. For the CDR3, the DNA is TGTGCCTGGAGTCGGGACGCTTACTCTGGAAACACCATATATTTT. Protein product: CAWSRDAYSGNTIYF.

The chain uses TRBV5-4 and TRBJ2-5; D assignment may be TRBD1 or TRBD2 (5 bases each). The CDR3 has 15 residues. From germline, CDR1 is SGHNT and CDR2 YYREEE (reference sequence). V lost 1 base and J lost 2, with 12 bases in between. The CDR3 bases are TGTGCCAGCAGCTTGCCCGGGACGCGACAAGAGACCCAGTACTTC. Encoded protein: CASSLPGTRQETQYF.

CDR3 protein: CATSREGGWTRSSYNEQFF. Written as DNA, the CDR3 is TGTGCCACCAGCAGAGAGGGGGGTTGGACTAGATCGTCCTACAATGAGCAGTTCTTC. The chain joins TRBV15 to TRBJ2-1, with 7 positions matching TRBD2. J lost 1 base, V lost 0 bases, and 12 bases had no gene match. Germline-derived CDR1 and CDR2 are LNHNV and YYDKDF (reference sequence). There are 19 residues in the CDR3.

This chain joins TRBV6-4 and TRBJ2-7, with a possible D match to TRBD1 (5 bases). The germline CDR1 and CDR2 sequences are MRHNA and SNTAGT. The CDR3 consists of 16 residues. The V end lost 6 bases, the J end lost 4 bases, and 22 bases lay between the germline ends. The DNA for the CDR3 is TGTGCCAGCAGGCCGAGAAGGAACCCAGGGCCTTACGAGCAGTACTTC. Translated, it gives CASRPRRNPGPYEQYF.

The V and J genes are TRBV27 and TRBJ2-5; D gene ambiguous. Trimming pared 8 bases from V and 5 bases from J, leaving 15 bases between. CDR3 length: 13 amino acids. In germline, CDR1 is MNHEY, CDR2 SMNVEV (reference sequence). CDR3: CASDGRFVETQYF. The CDR3 region has the DNA TGTGCCAGCGATGGCAGGTTTGTTGAGACCCAGTACTTC.

The V gene is TRBV29-1, the J gene TRBJ1-1; tentative D call: TRBD1 (5 bases). This CDR3 has 15 amino acids. Per germline, CDR1 SQVTM and CDR2 ANQGSEA. V was shortened by 4 bases and J by 3 bases, with 18 bases between the two germline ends. CDR3 sequence reads: CSVAGRAHIDTEAFF. Written as DNA, the CDR3 is TGCAGCGTTGCAGGGCGGGCTCATATAGACACTGAAGCTTTCTTT.

This clone occurred once. The V and J genes are TRBV10-3 and TRBJ1-5; tentatively, D is TRBD1 (5 bases). CDR1 and CDR2 from the germline V gene are ENHRY and SYGVKD. V lost 5 bases, J lost 6 bases, and 11 bases lay in between. The CDR3 extends over 13 amino acids. CDR3 sequence reads: CAISLQEGQPQHF. CDR3 bases: TGTGCCATCAGTTTACAGGAGGGTCAGCCCCAGCATTTT.

The V gene is TRBV10-3, the J gene TRBJ2-5; 8 positions match TRBD2. The CDR3 loop spans 15 amino acids. V lost 4 bases and J lost 0; bases outside the gene matches: 4. The V gene's germline CDR1 is ENHRY and CDR2 SYGVKD. The CDR3 DNA reads as TGTGCCATCAGTGTGGGTAGCGGGAACCAAGAGACCCAGTACTTC. Translation gives CAISVGSGNQETQYF.

The J gene is TRBJ2-1, the V gene TRBV19; D not certain. Germline V gives CDR1 LNHDA, CDR2 SQIVND (reference sequence). V lost 4 bases to trimming and J lost 4 bases, with 14 bases between them. The CDR3 has 15 residues. In nucleotides, the CDR3 is TGTGCCAGTAGTACGACCGGAGAGACGTACAATGAGCAGTTCTTC. It encodes CASSTTGETYNEQFF. Looking up the rest from reference TRBV19 and TRBJ2-1 gives the full variable domain: DGGITQSPKYLFRKEGQNVTLSCEQNLNHDAMYWYRQDPGQGLRLIYYSQIVNDFQKGDIAEGYSVSREKKESFPLTVTSAQKNPTAFYLCASSTTGETYNEQFFGPGTRLTVL.